This entry lists 3 T cell receptor beta chains sequenced from one sample in a study of T-cell reconstitution after alpha-beta-depleted transplantation in children. Unique molecular identifiers were built into the TCRbeta library. TCRdb fed the PCR reads into MiXCR, producing one record per CDR3 protein. The table shows 250,000 to 300,000 distinct CDR3 sequences, with around 9.1% occurring only once. The sample consisted of PBMCs, taken before TCRalphabeta/CD19-depleted stem cell transplant. These receptors came from a boy younger than two with acute myeloid leukemia, due to receive a stem cell transplant.

The genes are TRBV5-4 and TRBJ2-3, with TRBD1 matching 12 bases. The CDR3 runs 17 residues. Germline lookup yields CDR1 SGHNT and CDR2 YYREEE (reference sequence). The junction had 17 bases not matched to a gene; V was cut back by 4 bases and J by 11 bases. CDR3 DNA: TGTGCCAGCAGCCCGAAGGGGGGACAGGGGGCGTCCTGGGAGCAGTATTTT. Translating it yields CASSPKGGQGASWEQYF. Complete variable domain (other parts from reference TRBV5-4 and TRBJ2-3): ETGVTQSPTHLIKTRGQQVTLRCSSQSGHNTVSWYQQALGQGPQFIFQYYREEENGRGNFPPRFSGLQFPNYSSELNVNALELDDSALYLCASSPKGGQGASWEQYFGPGTRLTVL.

The chain is built from TRBV5-1 and TRBJ1-6, with a possible D match to TRBD1 (5 bases). Deletions cut 6 bases from V and 6 bases from J, with 13 bases between. Germline lookup yields CDR1 SGHRS and CDR2 YFSETQ. The CDR3 length is 14 residues. The CDR3 protein is CASTPGGSNSPLHF. In DNA form, the CDR3 reads TGCGCCAGCACCCCGGGGGGAAGTAATTCACCCCTCCACTTT.

This clonotype has at least ten counts. The V and J genes are TRBV3-1 and TRBJ2-5, with 12 bases that match TRBD2. V lost 1 base, J lost 1 base, and 4 bases stayed unmatched. The CDR3 is 17 residues long. The V gene's germline CDR1 is LGHDT and CDR2 YNNKEL (reference sequence). The CDR3 DNA follows: TGTGCCAGCAGCCAAGGTTCTAGCGGGAGGGCCCAAGAGACCCAGTACTTC. Protein product: CASSQGSSGRAQETQYF.